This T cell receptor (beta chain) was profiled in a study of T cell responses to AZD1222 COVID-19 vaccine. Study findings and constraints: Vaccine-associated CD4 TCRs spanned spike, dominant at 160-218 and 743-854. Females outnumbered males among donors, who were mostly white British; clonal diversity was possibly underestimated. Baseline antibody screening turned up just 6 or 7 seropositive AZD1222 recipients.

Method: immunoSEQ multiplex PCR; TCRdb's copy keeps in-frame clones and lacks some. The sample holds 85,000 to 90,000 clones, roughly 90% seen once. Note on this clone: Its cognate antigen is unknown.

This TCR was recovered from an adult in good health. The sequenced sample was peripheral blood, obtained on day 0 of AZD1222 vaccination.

CDR3 coding DNA: TGTGCCAGCAGTTACGGAGGGGATACCTATGGCTACACCTTC. This sequence encodes CASSYGGDTYGYTF. V and J are TRBV6-5 and TRBJ1-2, with a possible D match to TRBD1 (5 bases). The V gene's germline CDR1 is MNHEY and CDR2 SVGAGI. CDR3 size: 14 residues. V lost 2 bases, J lost 4 bases, and 11 bases lay in between.